The 30 T cell receptor beta chains below all came from one sample that was sequenced in a study of T cell changes during pregnancy in multiple sclerosis (dated by TCRdb to the late 2010s). The receptor library was made with the immunoSEQ multiplex PCR assay. The table comes from immuneACCESS by way of TCRdb, which keeps in-frame sequences with V and J called. Part of the clones is missing from these tables; in studies checked, under half for an unresolved V gene and the rest for unknown reasons. A total of fewer than 85,000 clones appear in this sample, roughly 92% of them only once. The ten biggest clones cover roughly 1.9% of the sample. The sample here was peripheral blood, taken in the second trimester of pregnancy. Receptors originate from a female donor with multiple sclerosis, enrolled in a pregnancy study.

This clone was counted a single time. The chain joins TRBV5-1 to TRBJ2-1; 13 nucleotides agree with TRBD2. Germline assignment: CDR1 SGHRS and CDR2 YFSETQ. The CDR3 length is 17 residues. Trimming removed 5 bases from V and 3 bases from J; junction bases left unmatched: 8. CDR3 loop: CASSYGTSGTYYNEQFF. The CDR3 nucleotides read TGCGCCAGCAGTTACGGGACTAGCGGGACATACTACAATGAGCAGTTCTTC.

This chain uses TRBV7-2 with TRBJ1-1; 11 nucleotides align to TRBD1. With 1 base clipped from V and 4 bases from J, the junction kept 2 bases outside the gene matches. The CDR3 runs to 15 residues. Germline CDR1 SGHTA, CDR2 FQGNSA. The CDR3 loop is CASSLGTGGSTEAFF. In DNA, the CDR3 is TGTGCCAGCAGCTTAGGGACAGGGGGCAGCACTGAAGCTTTCTTT.

The chain carries TRBV5-1 and TRBJ1-1; D is unclear. V was cut by 0 bases and J by 6 bases, with 18 bases left in between. CDR1 and CDR2 (germline): SGHRS, YFSETQ. The CDR3 covers 16 residues. Here the CDR3 reads CASSLAPFELISEAFF. The CDR3 nucleotides read TGCGCCAGCAGCTTGGCCCCATTTGAACTTATCTCTGAAGCTTTCTTT.

The V gene is TRBV19, the J gene TRBJ1-2, with unresolved D. In germline, CDR1 is LNHDA, CDR2 SQIVND (reference sequence). This CDR3 comprises 12 residues. V shed 4 bases and J shed 1 base, with 4 bases lying between them. The CDR3, as DNA: TGTGCCAGTAGTAGCGATAACTATGGCTACACCTTC. Translating gives CASSSDNYGYTF.

The V and J genes are TRBV7-9 and TRBJ2-2, with a possible D match to TRBD1 (5 bases). The CDR3 contains 14 residues. The V end was cut by 3 bases, the J end by 3 bases, with 8 bases between. Germline loops: CDR1 SEHNR, CDR2 FQNEAQ (reference sequence). The CDR3 is CASSFPRDTGELFF. The CDR3 DNA sequence: TGTGCCAGCAGCTTCCCCAGGGACACCGGGGAGCTGTTTTTT.

The chain links TRBV4-3 to TRBJ1-4, with TRBD1 matching 9 bases. The CDR3 totals 16 residues. Germline V gene lookup returns CDR1 LGHNA and CDR2 YSLEER. Losses at the gene ends were 0 bases for V and 8 bases for J; bases not matched to a gene: 7. As DNA, the CDR3 is TGCGCCAGCAGCCAAGAGATACAGGGGGCTGGAGAAAAACTGTTTTTT. It yields the protein CASSQEIQGAGEKLFF.

The V call is TRBV6-1, the J call TRBJ1-4; D is uncertain. The CDR3 extends over 12 amino acids. Between the trimmed V and J ends, which lost 7 bases and 6 bases, there was a span of 9 bases. Germline CDR1 MNHNS, CDR2 SASEGT. As DNA, the CDR3 is TGTGCCAGCATGCAGGTACATGAAAAACTGTTTTTT. Its translation: CASMQVHEKLFF.

The chain couples TRBV12-5 to TRBJ1-1; perhaps TRBD1 as D (6 bases). V was shortened by 4 bases and J by 5 bases, with 8 bases between the two germline ends. Germline CDR1 LGHNT, CDR2 FRNRAP. The CDR3 has 12 amino acids. The CDR3 region is CASGSRGTEAFF. The DNA for the CDR3 is TGTGCTAGTGGTTCCAGGGGAACTGAAGCTTTCTTT.

The V gene is TRBV15, the J gene TRBJ2-7; 7 bases map to TRBD2. Trimming removed 1 base from V and 3 bases from J; junction bases left unmatched: 12. This CDR3 spans 17 amino acids. Germline V CDR1 and CDR2: LNHNV, YYDKDF (reference sequence). This CDR3 is CATSRAPVRGLSYEQYF. The CDR3 nucleotides read TGTGCCACCAGCAGAGCCCCGGTGCGGGGACTAAGCTACGAGCAGTACTTC.

The chain couples TRBV18 to TRBJ1-1, with 9 bases identical to TRBD1. The CDR3 extends over 15 amino acids. V gave up 4 bases and J gave up 5 bases; unmatched junction bases: 8. CDR1 and CDR2 from the germline V gene are KGHSH and LQKENI. This CDR3 is CASSRTGGGWTEAFF. In nucleotides, the CDR3 is TGTGCCAGCTCACGCACAGGGGGCGGGTGGACTGAAGCTTTCTTT.

This rearrangement joins TRBV6-1 to TRBJ1-3; no clear D. Between the trimmed V and J ends, which lost 1 base and 0 bases, there was a span of 13 bases. This CDR3 has 17 residues. Per germline, CDR1 MNHNS and CDR2 SASEGT. The CDR3 reads CASSEVEGAASGNTIYF. Here the CDR3 DNA reads TGTGCCAGCAGTGAAGTTGAGGGCGCAGCCTCTGGAAACACCATATATTTT.

This chain joins TRBV12-5 and TRBJ2-5, with D possibly being TRBD1 (5 bases). The CDR3 covers 13 residues. Germline CDR1 LGHNT, CDR2 FRNRAP. The V gene lost 8 bases and the J gene lost 0 bases, with 10 bases spanning the gap. CDR3 DNA: TGTGCTAGTAGTATGGGGCACCAAGAGACCCAGTACTTC. Translation: CASSMGHQETQYF.

This clone was seen a handful of times. V is TRBV7-9 and J is TRBJ2-2; D uncertain. This CDR3 region has 13 residues. The germline V gene encodes CDR1 SEHNR and CDR2 FQNEAQ (reference sequence). The V and J ends lost 0 bases and 8 bases respectively, with 7 bases between them. The CDR3 coding sequence is TGTGCCAGCAGCTTAGCTGCGCAAGGGGAGCTGTTTTTT. It codes for CASSLAAQGELFF.

V and J are TRBV19 and TRBJ2-1; TRBD1 agrees at 8 bases. Germline-derived CDR1 and CDR2 are LNHDA and SQIVND (reference sequence). With V trimmed by 3 bases and J by 0 bases, 1 base remained unmatched. This CDR3 region has 15 residues. The CDR3 DNA follows: TGTGCCAGTAGTATGCAGGGGGCCTCCTACAATGAGCAGTTCTTC. Amino acid sequence: CASSMQGASYNEQFF.

The CDR3 bases are TGTGCCAGCAGCGAGGGACAGGGGACCCCCCGAGAGACCCAGTACTTC. The encoded protein is CASSEGQGTPRETQYF. The V call is TRBV11-3, the J call TRBJ2-5; the match to TRBD1 covers 10 bases. The CDR3 runs 16 residues. The V gene end was trimmed by 5 bases and the J gene end by 4 bases; junction bases not matched to a gene: 10. CDR1 and CDR2 (germline): SGHNT, YENEEA.

V is TRBV7-6 and J is TRBJ2-1, with 7 bases fitting TRBD1. J was trimmed by 0 bases and V by 5 bases; bases with no gene match: 13. CDR3 length equals 18 residues. Germline loops: CDR1 SGHVS, CDR2 FNYEAQ. The CDR3: CASSPIRQGPSSYNEQFF. CDR3 bases: TGTGCCAGCAGCCCCATCAGACAGGGCCCGAGCTCCTACAATGAGCAGTTCTTC.

The chain employs TRBV1 and TRBJ2-3; the DNA was not compared with TRBD2, the D call given in the table. TRBV1 represents a pseudogene. This CDR3 contains 16 residues. The CDR3 nucleotides are TGCACCAGCAGCCAAGGACCGGGACTAGCAGCAGATACGCAGTATTTT. This codes for CTSSQGPGLAADTQYF.

The genes are TRBV28 and TRBJ2-7, with TRBD2 matching 7 bases. With 6 bases clipped from V and 4 bases from J, the junction kept 9 bases outside the gene matches. Looked up from germline, CDR1 is MDHEN and CDR2 is SYDVKM. This CDR3 comprises 14 residues. CDR3 region: CASSGLGPSYEQYF. The CDR3 coding sequence is TGTGCCAGCAGCGGACTAGGGCCCTCTTACGAGCAGTACTTC.

The chain employs TRBV5-1 and TRBJ1-4; the D is unclear. The ends were cut back, 1 base at V and 4 bases at J, with 11 bases in the middle. From germline, CDR1 is SGHRS and CDR2 YFSETQ. The length of the CDR3 is 15 residues. The CDR3 nucleotides read TGCGCCAGCAGCTTGAACGCCAGACATAATGAAAAACTGTTTTTT. Protein: CASSLNARHNEKLFF.

The genes are TRBV5-1 and TRBJ2-7; a possible D gene is TRBD1 (7 bases). Germline assignment: CDR1 SGHRS and CDR2 YFSETQ. Trimming shortened V by 4 bases and J by 3 bases, and 14 bases separated the two germline ends. The CDR3 has 14 amino acids. CDR3 sequence: CASSPRDSVYEQYF. As DNA, the CDR3 is TGCGCCAGCAGCCCGCGGGACAGCGTCTACGAGCAGTACTTC.

This clone occurred a few times. V is TRBV7-6 and J is TRBJ1-1, with 9 bases lining up with TRBD1. The CDR3 runs to 14 residues. The V and J ends lost 2 bases and 5 bases, in that order; junction bases with no gene match: 3. Germline V gives CDR1 SGHVS, CDR2 FNYEAQ. CDR3 loop: CASSLRTGETEAFF. CDR3 DNA: TGTGCCAGCAGCTTACGGACAGGGGAAACTGAAGCTTTCTTT.

This rearrangement joins TRBV5-1 to TRBJ2-2, with D possibly matching TRBD2 (5 bases). The V end lost 4 bases, the J end lost 2 bases, and 6 bases lay between the germline ends. Germline values: CDR1 SGHRS, CDR2 YFSETQ. This CDR3 contains 13 residues. The CDR3 protein is CASSRTNTGELFF. Here the CDR3 DNA reads TGCGCCAGCAGCAGGACTAACACCGGGGAGCTGTTTTTT.

The chain carries TRBV5-6 and TRBJ1-6; D unclear. This CDR3 contains 16 residues. CDR1 is SGHDT, CDR2 YYEEEE, per germline. Trimming removed 0 bases at V and 7 bases at J, with 14 bases between. DNA for the CDR3: TGTGCCAGCAGCTTGGCCGAGGGAACGGAGAATTCACCCCTCCACTTT. Translation: CASSLAEGTENSPLHF.

The V and J genes are TRBV6-1 and TRBJ2-1; 15 bases agree with TRBD2. V lost 3 bases to trimming and J lost 8 bases; unmatched junction nucleotides: 2. CDR3 length equals 15 residues. Germline CDR1 reads MNHNS; CDR2 reads SASEGT. The CDR3 spells CASSEGTSGRYEQFF. CDR3 DNA sequence: TGTGCCAGCAGTGAGGGGACTAGCGGGAGGTATGAGCAGTTCTTC.

The chain couples TRBV9 to TRBJ2-1, with 10 bases lining up with TRBD2. Germline CDR1 SGDLS, CDR2 YYNGEE. This CDR3 spans 20 amino acids. The V and J ends lost 2 bases and 8 bases, in that order; junction bases with no gene match: 22. CDR3 protein: CASSVFASGRRHTIGDEQFF. For the CDR3, the DNA is TGTGCCAGCAGCGTTTTCGCTAGCGGGAGAAGGCATACGATTGGCGATGAGCAGTTCTTC.

The rearrangement joins TRBV9 to TRBJ2-3; 9 bases agree with TRBD2. This CDR3 comprises 16 residues. Germline V gene data show CDR1 as SGDLS and CDR2 as YYNGEE. With V trimmed by 4 bases and J by 4 bases, 10 bases remained unmatched. CDR3 loop: CASSTRGGAGADTQYF. CDR3 DNA sequence: TGTGCCAGCAGCACACGCGGGGGGGCCGGTGCAGATACGCAGTATTTT. Looking up the rest from reference TRBV9 and TRBJ2-3 gives the full variable domain: DSGVTQTPKHLITATGQRVTLRCSPRSGDLSVYWYQQSLDQGLQFLIQYYNGEERAKGNILERFSAQQFPDLHSELNLSSLELGDSALYFCASSTRGGAGADTQYFGPGTRLTVL.

This clone was observed a single time. The genes are TRBV10-3 and TRBJ2-7; D may be TRBD2 (5 bases). V shed 6 bases and J shed 2 bases, with 17 bases lying between them. Germline V lookup: CDR1 ENHRY, CDR2 SYGVKD. This CDR3 is built from 15 residues. The CDR3 bases are TGTGCCATCAGAGCACTCGCAGGAGGTACCTACGAGCAGTACTTC. Translation gives CAIRALAGGTYEQYF.

V and J are TRBV13 and TRBJ2-7; 7 bases match TRBD2. Germline V gene sequence: CDR1 PRHDT, CDR2 FYEKMQ (reference sequence). This CDR3 is built from 14 residues. V lost 8 bases, J lost 5 bases, and 12 bases stayed unmatched. The CDR3 DNA is TGTGCCAGCTCTCTGGGGGGGACCCTAAACGAGCAGTACTTC. As protein: CASSLGGTLNEQYF.

The chain combines TRBV7-8 with TRBJ1-6, with a tentative D call TRBD1 (5 bases). This CDR3 is 17 amino acids long. CDR1 is SGHVS and CDR2 is FQNEAQ in the germline V gene. The V end was cut by 0 bases, the J end by 4 bases, with 13 bases between. The CDR3 protein is CASSLAGVITYNSPLHF. For the CDR3, the DNA is TGTGCCAGCAGCTTAGCAGGGGTCATTACTTATAATTCACCCCTCCACTTT.

The chain has TRBV9 and TRBJ2-5; TRBD1 matches at 8 bases. V lost 4 bases to trimming and J lost 2 bases; unmatched junction nucleotides: 7. The CDR3 runs to 15 residues. Per the germline V gene, CDR1 is SGDLS and CDR2 is YYNGEE. The CDR3 sequence: CASSPRQGQQETQYF. For the CDR3, the DNA is TGTGCCAGCAGCCCTCGACAGGGGCAACAAGAGACCCAGTACTTC. Drawing the rest from reference TRBV9 and TRBJ2-5, the complete variable domain is DSGVTQTPKHLITATGQRVTLRCSPRSGDLSVYWYQQSLDQGLQFLIQYYNGEERAKGNILERFSAQQFPDLHSELNLSSLELGDSALYFCASSPRQGQQETQYFGPGTRLLVL.